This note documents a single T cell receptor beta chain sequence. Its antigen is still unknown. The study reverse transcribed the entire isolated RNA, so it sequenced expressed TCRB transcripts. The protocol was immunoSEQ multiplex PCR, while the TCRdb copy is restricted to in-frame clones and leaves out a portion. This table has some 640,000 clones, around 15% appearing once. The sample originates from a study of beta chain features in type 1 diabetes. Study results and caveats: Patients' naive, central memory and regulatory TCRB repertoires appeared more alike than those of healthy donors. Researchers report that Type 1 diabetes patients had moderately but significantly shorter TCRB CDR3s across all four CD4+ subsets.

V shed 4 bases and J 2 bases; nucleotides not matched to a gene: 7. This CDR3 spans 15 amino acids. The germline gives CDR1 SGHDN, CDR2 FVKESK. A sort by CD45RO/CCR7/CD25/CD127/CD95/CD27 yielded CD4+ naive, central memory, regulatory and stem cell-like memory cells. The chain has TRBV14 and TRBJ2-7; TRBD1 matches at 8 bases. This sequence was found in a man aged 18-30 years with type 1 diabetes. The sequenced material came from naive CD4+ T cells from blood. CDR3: CASSLSTQGAYEQYF. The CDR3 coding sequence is TGTGCCAGCAGCCTTTCAACACAGGGGGCCTACGAGCAGTACTTC.